This T cell receptor beta chain was obtained from a study of shared clonotypes between healthy human individuals. Study in general: Aged between 18 and 49, the donors were a couple of women and three men. Per donor, three plates held CD4 naive cells, three held CD4 memory, two held CD8 naive and one held CD8 memory.

CDR3 length: 15 residues. J lost 5 bases, V lost 4 bases, and 6 bases had no gene match. CDR1 and CDR2 from the germline V gene are SGHKS and YYEKEE (reference sequence). The authors divided CD4+ cells into CD45RA+ naive and CD45RA-negative memory subsets. Assay: immunoSEQ multiplex PCR; the TCRdb copy retains only in-frame clones and omits some. In the table there are 780,000 or so clones, 72% of which are singletons. The TCR sequence derives from a woman between 25 and 40 years old in good health. What was sequenced was memory CD4+ T cells sorted from blood. Subset denoted: CD45RA-negative fraction. This chain joins TRBV5-5 and TRBJ1-5; 10 bases are a match to TRBD1. This CDR3 is CASSRTGGDDQPQHF. DNA for the CDR3: TGTGCCAGCAGCCGGACAGGGGGGGACGATCAGCCCCAGCATTTT.